This T cell receptor (beta chain) comes out of a study of CD8+CD57+ T cells in acquired aplastic anemia. Study in general: The sorted CD4+ and CD8+ cells yielded an average around 3.2 ug of DNA.

Details on this clonotype: Its antigen is not identified.

Study-level findings and limits: Patients and controls were not found to differ significantly in CD8+ Simpson's diversity. The study identified twenty-nine CD8+ CDR3 sequences shared by patients and controls.

J lost 3 bases, V lost 1 base, and 5 bases had no gene match. From germline, CDR1 is MGHRA and CDR2 YSYEKL. The CDR3 totals 16 residues. Flow cytometry had shown expanded CD8+CD57+ cells in the patients chosen for sequencing. Patients had undergone no therapy by the time their blood was sampled. Profiling that covered TCR beta VDJ and CDR3 relied on genomic DNA as its template. A single record per CDR3 protein comes from TCRdb applying MiXCR to the reads. The profile covers 120,000 or so distinct CDR3 sequences, with approximately 36% appearing a single time and about 2.7% taken by the ten largest. The sequencing sample was made of sorted CD4+, CD8+, or CD8+CD57+ T cells (not recorded which) from PBMCs. The receptor comes from a human donor with aplastic anemia. This chain links TRBV4-1 with TRBJ2-1; 8 bases align to TRBD1. The CDR3 loop is CASSQVGDRSYNEQFF. CDR3 in DNA: TGCGCCAGCAGCCAAGTCGGGGACAGGAGCTACAATGAGCAGTTCTTC.